This section outlines one T cell receptor (beta chain) sequence together with its context. Its antigen is not known. The sample belongs to a study of cytomegalovirus exposure and HLA in healthy donors. Study-wide points: An assumption of roughly uniform sequencing depth across donors underlay the presence/absence analyses.

PCR involved 60 Vbeta and 13 Jbeta primers. The repertoire was sequenced with immunoSEQ multiplex PCR; TCRdb's copy has only in-frame clones and lacks some. The sample shows 65,000 to 95,000 clones, around 80% of them seen only once. This CDR3 is 13 amino acids long. The germline V and J ends were trimmed by 5 bases and 4 bases, with 10 bases remaining between them. Germline-derived CDR1 and CDR2 are SGHAT and FQNNGV. This chain uses TRBV11-2 with TRBJ2-3; no reliable D call. The TCR was taken from a man younger than 40 in good health and CMV-seronegative. Sequenced sample: PBMCs. CDR3 sequence reads: CASSLPSADTQYF. In nucleotides, the CDR3 is TGTGCCAGCAGCCTTCCGTCAGCAGATACGCAGTATTTT.